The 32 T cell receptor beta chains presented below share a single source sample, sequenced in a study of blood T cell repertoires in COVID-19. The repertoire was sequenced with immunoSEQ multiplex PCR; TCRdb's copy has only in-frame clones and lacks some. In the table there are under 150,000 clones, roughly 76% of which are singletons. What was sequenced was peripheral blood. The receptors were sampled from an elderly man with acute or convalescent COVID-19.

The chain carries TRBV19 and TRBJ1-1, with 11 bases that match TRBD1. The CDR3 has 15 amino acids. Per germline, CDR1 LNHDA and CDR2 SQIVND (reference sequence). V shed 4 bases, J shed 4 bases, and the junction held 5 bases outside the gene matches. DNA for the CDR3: TGTGCCAGTAGTAAAGGACAGGGGGCAGTCACTGAAGCTTTCTTT. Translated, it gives CASSKGQGAVTEAFF. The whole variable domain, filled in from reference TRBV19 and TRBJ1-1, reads DGGITQSPKYLFRKEGQNVTLSCEQNLNHDAMYWYRQDPGQGLRLIYYSQIVNDFQKGDIAEGYSVSREKKESFPLTVTSAQKNPTAFYLCASSKGQGAVTEAFFGQGTRLTVV.

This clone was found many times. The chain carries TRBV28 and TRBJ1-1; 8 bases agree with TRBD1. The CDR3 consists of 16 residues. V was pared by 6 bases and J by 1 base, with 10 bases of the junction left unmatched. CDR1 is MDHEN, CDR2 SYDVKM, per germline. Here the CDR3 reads CASRPYRQGWNTEAFF. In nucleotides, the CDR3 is TGTGCCAGCAGACCCTACCGACAGGGGTGGAACACTGAAGCTTTCTTT. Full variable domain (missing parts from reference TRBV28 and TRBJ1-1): DVKVTQSSRYLVKRTGEKVFLECVQDMDHENMFWYRQDPGLGLRLIYFSYDVKMKEKGDIPEGYSVSREKKERFSLILESASTNQTSMYLCASRPYRQGWNTEAFFGQGTRLTVV.

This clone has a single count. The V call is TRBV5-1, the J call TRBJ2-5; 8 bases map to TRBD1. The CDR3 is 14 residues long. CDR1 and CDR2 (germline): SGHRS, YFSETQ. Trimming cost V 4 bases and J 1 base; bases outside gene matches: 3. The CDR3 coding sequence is TGCGCCAGCAGCAACAGGGGGGTCCAAGAGACCCAGTACTTC. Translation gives CASSNRGVQETQYF.

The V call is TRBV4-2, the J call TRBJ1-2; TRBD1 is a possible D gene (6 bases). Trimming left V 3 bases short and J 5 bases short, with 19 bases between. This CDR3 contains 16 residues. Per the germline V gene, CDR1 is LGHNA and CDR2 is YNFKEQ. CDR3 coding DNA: TGTGCCAGCAGCCAGGTTACGCCACAGGGACGGTATGGCTACACCTTC. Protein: CASSQVTPQGRYGYTF.

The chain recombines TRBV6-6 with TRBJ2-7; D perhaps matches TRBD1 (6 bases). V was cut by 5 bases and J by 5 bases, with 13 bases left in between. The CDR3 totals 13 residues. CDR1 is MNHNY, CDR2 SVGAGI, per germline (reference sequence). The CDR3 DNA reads TGTGCCAGCAGTCAGACAGGTCTTAACGAGCAGTACTTC. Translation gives CASSQTGLNEQYF.

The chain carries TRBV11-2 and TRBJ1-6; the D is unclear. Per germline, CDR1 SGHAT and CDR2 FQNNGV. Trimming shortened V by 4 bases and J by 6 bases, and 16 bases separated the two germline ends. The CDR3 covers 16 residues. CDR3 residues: CASSSGSTPINSPLHF. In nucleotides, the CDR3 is TGTGCCAGCAGCTCCGGGTCGACCCCGATTAATTCACCCCTCCACTTT.

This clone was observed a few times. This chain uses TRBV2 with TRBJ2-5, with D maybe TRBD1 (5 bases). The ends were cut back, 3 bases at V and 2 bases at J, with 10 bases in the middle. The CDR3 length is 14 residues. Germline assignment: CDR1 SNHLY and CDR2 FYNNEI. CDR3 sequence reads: CASSDSGIQETQYF. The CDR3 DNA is TGTGCCAGCAGTGACTCAGGGATTCAAGAGACCCAGTACTTC.

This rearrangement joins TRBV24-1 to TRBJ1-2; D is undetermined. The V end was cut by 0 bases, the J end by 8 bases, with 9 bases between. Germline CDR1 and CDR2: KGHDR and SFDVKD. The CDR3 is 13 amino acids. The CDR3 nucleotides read TGTGCCACCAGTGATTTGACTGAGAGAGGCTACACCTTC. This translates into CATSDLTERGYTF.

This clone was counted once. CDR3 DNA sequence: TGCGCCAGCAGCCCCGACAGGGGGGGTTACAATGAGCAGTTCTTC. It translates to CASSPDRGGYNEQFF. J is TRBJ2-1 and V is TRBV4-3, with 9 bases that match TRBD1. J lost 4 bases, V lost 4 bases, and 5 bases had no gene match. The CDR3 has 15 amino acids. Germline V gene data show CDR1 as LGHNA and CDR2 as YSLEER.

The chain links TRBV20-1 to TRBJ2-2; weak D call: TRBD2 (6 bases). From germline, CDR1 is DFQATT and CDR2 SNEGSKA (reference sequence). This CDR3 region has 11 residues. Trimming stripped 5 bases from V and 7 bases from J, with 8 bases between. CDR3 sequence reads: CSARRGGELFF. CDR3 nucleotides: TGCAGTGCTCGGCGGGGCGGGGAGCTGTTTTTT.

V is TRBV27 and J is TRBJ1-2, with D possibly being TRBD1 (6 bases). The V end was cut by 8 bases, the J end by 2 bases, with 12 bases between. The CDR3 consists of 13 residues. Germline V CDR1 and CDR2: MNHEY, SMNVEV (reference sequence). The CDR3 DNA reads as TGTGCCAGCCGAATAGGACAGAACTATGGCTACACCTTC. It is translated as CASRIGQNYGYTF.

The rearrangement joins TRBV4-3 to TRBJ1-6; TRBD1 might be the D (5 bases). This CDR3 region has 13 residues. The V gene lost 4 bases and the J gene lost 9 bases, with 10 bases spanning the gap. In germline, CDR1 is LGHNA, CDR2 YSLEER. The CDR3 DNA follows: TGCGCCAGCAGCCCCACGGGGGGTTCACCCCTCCACTTT. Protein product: CASSPTGGSPLHF.

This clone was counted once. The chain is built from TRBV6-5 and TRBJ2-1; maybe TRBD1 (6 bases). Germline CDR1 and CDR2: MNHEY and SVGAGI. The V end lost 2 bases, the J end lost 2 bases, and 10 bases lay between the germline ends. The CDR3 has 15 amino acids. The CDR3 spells CASSYRDTTYNEQFF. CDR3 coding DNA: TGTGCCAGCAGTTACCGGGACACAACCTACAATGAGCAGTTCTTC.

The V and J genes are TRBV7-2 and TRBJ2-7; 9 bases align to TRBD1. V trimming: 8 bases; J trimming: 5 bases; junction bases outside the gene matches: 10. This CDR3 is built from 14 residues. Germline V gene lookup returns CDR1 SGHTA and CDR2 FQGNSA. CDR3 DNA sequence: TGTGCCAGCGCACTCCGGGACAGGGCTGACGAGCAGTACTTC. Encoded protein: CASALRDRADEQYF.

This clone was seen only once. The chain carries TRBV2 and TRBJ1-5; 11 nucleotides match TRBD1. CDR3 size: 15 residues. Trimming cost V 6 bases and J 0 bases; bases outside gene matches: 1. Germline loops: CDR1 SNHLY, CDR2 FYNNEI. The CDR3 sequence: CASRGQGVSNQPQHF. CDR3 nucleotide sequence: TGTGCCAGCAGGGGACAGGGGGTTAGCAATCAGCCCCAGCATTTT.

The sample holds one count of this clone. The CDR3 DNA follows: TGTGCCAGCAGTGTAAGGCAGGGGGCTGAAGCTTTCTTT. Protein product: CASSVRQGAEAFF. The V call is TRBV2, the J call TRBJ1-1, with 7 nucleotides matching TRBD1. From germline, CDR1 is SNHLY and CDR2 FYNNEI. Trimming cost V 4 bases and J 6 bases; bases outside gene matches: 5. The CDR3 spans 13 residues.

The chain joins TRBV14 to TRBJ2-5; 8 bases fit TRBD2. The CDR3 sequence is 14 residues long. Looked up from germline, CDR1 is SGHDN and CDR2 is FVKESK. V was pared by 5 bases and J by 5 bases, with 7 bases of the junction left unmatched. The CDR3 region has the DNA TGTGCCAGCAGCACCCGACTAGCGAGGGAGACCCAGTACTTC. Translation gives CASSTRLARETQYF.

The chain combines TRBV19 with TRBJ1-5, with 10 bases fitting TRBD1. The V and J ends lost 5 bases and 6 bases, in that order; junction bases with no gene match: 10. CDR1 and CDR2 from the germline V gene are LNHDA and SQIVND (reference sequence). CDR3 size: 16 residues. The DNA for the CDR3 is TGTGCCAGTAGTCCCCGTGGGGACAGGGGCGGTCAGCCCCAGCATTTT. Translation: CASSPRGDRGGQPQHF.

In DNA, the CDR3 is TGCGCCAGCAGCCCCCGGGGAGCTGGAAACACCATATATTTT. Translating it yields CASSPRGAGNTIYF. The rearrangement links TRBV4-1 to TRBJ1-3; D is uncertain. In germline, CDR1 is MGHRA, CDR2 YSYEKL. This CDR3 is 14 amino acids long. V lost 4 bases and J lost 2, with 9 bases in between.

The CDR3 DNA reads TGTGCCTCAGGACAGGGGACAGATACGCAGTATTTT. Protein product: CASGQGTDTQYF. The gene calls are TRBV30 and TRBJ2-3; TRBD1 aligns across 9 bases. This CDR3 comprises 12 residues. V was pared by 7 bases and J by 3 bases, with 2 bases of the junction left unmatched. Germline CDR1 reads GTSNPN; CDR2 reads SVGIG (reference sequence).

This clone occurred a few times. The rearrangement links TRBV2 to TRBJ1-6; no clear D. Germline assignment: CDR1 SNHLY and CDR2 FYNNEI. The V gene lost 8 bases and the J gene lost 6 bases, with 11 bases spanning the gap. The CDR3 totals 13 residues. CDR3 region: CASEASTNSPLHF. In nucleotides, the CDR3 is TGTGCCAGCGAGGCGTCAACTAATTCACCCCTCCACTTT.

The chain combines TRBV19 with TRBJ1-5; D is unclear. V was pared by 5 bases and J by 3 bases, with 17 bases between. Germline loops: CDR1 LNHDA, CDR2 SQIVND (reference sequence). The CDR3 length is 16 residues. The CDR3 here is CASSPSRREPNQPQHF. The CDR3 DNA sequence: TGTGCCAGTAGTCCCTCTAGAAGGGAGCCCAATCAGCCCCAGCATTTT. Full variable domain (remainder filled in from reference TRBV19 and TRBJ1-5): DGGITQSPKYLFRKEGQNVTLSCEQNLNHDAMYWYRQDPGQGLRLIYYSQIVNDFQKGDIAEGYSVSREKKESFPLTVTSAQKNPTAFYLCASSPSRREPNQPQHFGDGTRLSIL.

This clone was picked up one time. The CDR3 coding sequence is TGTGCCAGCAGGAGAACCCACAGGGGAGACACTGAAGCTTTCTTT. Protein product: CASRRTHRGDTEAFF. V gene TRBV6-6 combines with J gene TRBJ1-1, with 7 bases fitting TRBD1. CDR1 and CDR2 from the germline V gene are MNHNY and SVGAGI (reference sequence). The CDR3 is made up of 15 amino acids. The trim removed 6 bases at V and 3 bases at J, leaving 10 bases unmatched.

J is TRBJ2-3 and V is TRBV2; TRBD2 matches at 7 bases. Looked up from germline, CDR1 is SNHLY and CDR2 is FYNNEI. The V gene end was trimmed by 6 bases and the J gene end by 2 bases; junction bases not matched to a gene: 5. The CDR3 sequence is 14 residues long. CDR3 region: CASRVSGVTDTQYF. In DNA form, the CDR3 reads TGTGCCAGCAGGGTCAGCGGGGTCACAGATACGCAGTATTTT.

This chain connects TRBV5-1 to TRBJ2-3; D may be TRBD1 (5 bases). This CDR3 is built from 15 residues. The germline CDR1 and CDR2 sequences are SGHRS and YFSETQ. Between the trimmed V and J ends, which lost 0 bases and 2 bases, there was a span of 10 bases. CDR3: CASSLDGASTDTQYF. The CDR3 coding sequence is TGCGCCAGCAGCTTGGATGGGGCTTCCACAGATACGCAGTATTTT.

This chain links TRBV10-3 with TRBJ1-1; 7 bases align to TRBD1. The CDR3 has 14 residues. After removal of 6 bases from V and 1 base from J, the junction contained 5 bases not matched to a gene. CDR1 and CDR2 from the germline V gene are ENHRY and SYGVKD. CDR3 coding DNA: TGTGCCATCAGCGGAGACAGGGAGAACACTGAAGCTTTCTTT. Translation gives CAISGDRENTEAFF.

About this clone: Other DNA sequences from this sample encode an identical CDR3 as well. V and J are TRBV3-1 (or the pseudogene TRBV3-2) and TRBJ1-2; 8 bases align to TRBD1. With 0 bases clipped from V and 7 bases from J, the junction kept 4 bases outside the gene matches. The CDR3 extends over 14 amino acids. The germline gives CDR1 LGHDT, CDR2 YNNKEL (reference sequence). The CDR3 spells CASSQDRGRGGYTF. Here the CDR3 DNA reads TGTGCCAGCAGCCAAGACAGGGGGCGCGGTGGCTACACCTTC.

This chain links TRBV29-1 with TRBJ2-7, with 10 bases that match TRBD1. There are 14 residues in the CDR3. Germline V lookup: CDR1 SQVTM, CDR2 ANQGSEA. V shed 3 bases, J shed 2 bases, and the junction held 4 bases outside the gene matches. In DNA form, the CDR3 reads TGCAGCGTTGATCCAGGACAGGGGGCCTACGAGCAGTACTTC. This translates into CSVDPGQGAYEQYF.

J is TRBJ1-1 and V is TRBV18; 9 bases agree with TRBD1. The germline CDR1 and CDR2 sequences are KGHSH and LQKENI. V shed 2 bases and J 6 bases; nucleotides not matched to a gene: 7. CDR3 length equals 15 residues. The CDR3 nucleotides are TGTGCCAGCTCACCAACAGGGGGCCTGGACGCTGAAGCTTTCTTT. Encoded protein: CASSPTGGLDAEAFF.

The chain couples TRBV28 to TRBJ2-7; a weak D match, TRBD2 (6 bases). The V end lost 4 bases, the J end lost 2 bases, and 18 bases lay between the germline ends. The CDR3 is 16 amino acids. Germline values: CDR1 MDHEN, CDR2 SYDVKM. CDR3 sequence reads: CASSSGGWHTAYEQYF. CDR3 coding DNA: TGTGCCAGCAGTTCCGGAGGGTGGCACACAGCCTACGAGCAGTACTTC. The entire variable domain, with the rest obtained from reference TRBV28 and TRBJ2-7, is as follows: DVKVTQSSRYLVKRTGEKVFLECVQDMDHENMFWYRQDPGLGLRLIYFSYDVKMKEKGDIPEGYSVSREKKERFSLILESASTNQTSMYLCASSSGGWHTAYEQYFGPGTRLTVT.

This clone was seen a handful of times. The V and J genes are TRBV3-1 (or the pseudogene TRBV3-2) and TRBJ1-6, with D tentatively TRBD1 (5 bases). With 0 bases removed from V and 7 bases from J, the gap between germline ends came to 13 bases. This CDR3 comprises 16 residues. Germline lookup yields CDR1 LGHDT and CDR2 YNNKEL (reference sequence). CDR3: CASSQDGQGVNSPLHF. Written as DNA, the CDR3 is TGTGCCAGCAGCCAAGATGGGCAAGGGGTCAATTCACCCCTCCACTTT.

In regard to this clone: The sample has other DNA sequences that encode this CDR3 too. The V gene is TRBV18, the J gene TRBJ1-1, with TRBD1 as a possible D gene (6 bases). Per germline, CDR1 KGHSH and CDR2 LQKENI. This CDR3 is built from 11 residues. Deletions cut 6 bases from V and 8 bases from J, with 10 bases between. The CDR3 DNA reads TGTGCCAGCTCCCCCGACAGGGAAGCTTTCTTT. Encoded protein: CASSPDREAFF.